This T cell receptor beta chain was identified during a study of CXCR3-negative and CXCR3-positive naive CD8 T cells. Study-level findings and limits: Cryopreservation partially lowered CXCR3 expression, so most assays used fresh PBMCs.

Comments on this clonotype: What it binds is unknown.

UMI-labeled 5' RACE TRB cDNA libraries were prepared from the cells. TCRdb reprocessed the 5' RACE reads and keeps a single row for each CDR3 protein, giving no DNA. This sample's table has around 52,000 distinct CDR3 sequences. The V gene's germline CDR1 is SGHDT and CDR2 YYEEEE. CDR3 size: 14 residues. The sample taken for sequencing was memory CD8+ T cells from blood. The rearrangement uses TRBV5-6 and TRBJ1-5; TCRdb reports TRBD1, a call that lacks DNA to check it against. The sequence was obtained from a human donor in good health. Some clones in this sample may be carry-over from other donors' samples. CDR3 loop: CASSRTLTNQPQHF. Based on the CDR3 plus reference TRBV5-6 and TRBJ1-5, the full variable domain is DAGVTQSPTHLIKTRGQQVTLRCSPKSGHDTVSWYQQALGQGPQFIFQYYEEEERQRGNFPDRFSGHQFPNYSSELNVNALLLGDSALYLCASSRTLTNQPQHFGDGTRLSIL.